This TCR beta chain was sequenced for a study of blood T cell repertoires in COVID-19. This clone appeared a few times. Trimming took off 1 base at V and 3 bases at J, with 12 bases between the two ends. CDR3 length: 16 amino acids. Germline V CDR1 and CDR2: SEHNR, FQNEAQ (reference sequence). Here immunoSEQ multiplex PCR was the method, and the copy in TCRdb shows in-frame clones only, minus some. This repertoire shows about 120,000 clones, approximately 82% found once; its top ten account for 2% to 2.5%. The sample taken for sequencing was peripheral blood. V usage is TRBV7-9 and J usage is TRBJ1-4; D is possibly TRBD1 (6 bases). This receptor was taken from a man aged 25-40 years with acute or convalescent COVID-19. CDR3 in DNA: TGTGCCAGCAGCTTAGAGGGGGAACCGGCTAATGAAAAACTGTTTTTT. Encoded protein: CASSLEGEPANEKLFF.